This is a list of T cell receptor beta chains from one sample in a study of cytotoxic CD8 clonotypes in ibrutinib-treated CLL. Generated by immunoSEQ multiplex PCR, the TCRdb table keeps only in-frame clones and is missing some. This repertoire shows 110,000 to 150,000 clones, roughly three quarters found once; its top ten account for approximately 5.1%. Sequences were derived from PBMCs, sampled after 24 months of ibrutinib treatment. These receptor sequences come from a human donor with chronic lymphocytic leukemia. CDR3s include the opening cysteine and the closing phenylalanine or tryptophan. D genes are given only for firm matches. Size is stated for part of the rows, as once, few or many counts, or as a class when the clone is expanded.

j_gene: TRBJ2-7
abundance: .
d_gene: TRBD2
v_gene: TRBV5-8
CDR3nt: TGTGCCAGCAGCTTGGGCGGGGGACACGAGCAGTACTTC
CDR3aa: CASSLGGGHEQYF

j_gene: TRBJ2-2
abundance: .
d_gene: .
v_gene: TRBV30
CDR3nt: TGTGCCTGGAGCGGGGGGAACACCGGGGAGCTGTTTTTT
CDR3aa: CAWSGGNTGELFF

j_gene: TRBJ2-1
abundance: .
d_gene: .
v_gene: TRBV9
CDR3nt: TGTGCCAGCAGCGTAGGCCCCGGGGGTATGGGGTTGGTCGGACCGTACAATGAGCAGTTCTTC
CDR3aa: CASSVGPGGMGLVGPYNEQFF

j_gene: TRBJ1-6
abundance: .
d_gene: .
v_gene: TRBV27
CDR3nt: TGTGCCAGCAGTTTGATGTCCTATAATTCACCCCTCCACTTT
CDR3aa: CASSLMSYNSPLHF

j_gene: TRBJ2-5
abundance: many
d_gene: .
v_gene: TRBV7-7
CDR3nt: TGTGCTAGCAGCTTACCGGGGATCGGGACCCAGTACTTC
CDR3aa: CASSLPGIGTQYF

j_gene: TRBJ1-6
abundance: .
d_gene: .
v_gene: TRBV28
CDR3nt: TGTGCCTCATGGCCTCGGGGCGATTCACCCCTCCACTTT
CDR3aa: CASWPRGDSPLHF

j_gene: TRBJ2-2
abundance: .
d_gene: .
v_gene: TRBV19
CDR3nt: TGTGCCAGTAGTATAGGAGTCCGCACCGGGGAGCTGTTTTTT
CDR3aa: CASSIGVRTGELFF

j_gene: TRBJ2-7
abundance: .
d_gene: .
v_gene: TRBV4-3
CDR3nt: TGCGCCAGCAGTCGCGACAGCTCGTCGGGGTCATACGAGCAGTACTTC
CDR3aa: CASSRDSSSGSYEQYF

j_gene: TRBJ2-5
abundance: .
d_gene: TRBD2
v_gene: TRBV7-9
CDR3nt: TGTGCCAGCAGCCAAAATAGCGGGAGGGCCGGGGAGACCCAGTACTTC
CDR3aa: CASSQNSGRAGETQYF

j_gene: TRBJ1-3
abundance: .
d_gene: TRBD1
v_gene: TRBV11-2
CDR3nt: TGTGCCAGCAGCCCCCGGGACAGGAGGAGCTCTGGAAACACCATATATTTT
CDR3aa: CASSPRDRRSSGNTIYF

j_gene: TRBJ2-2
abundance: few
d_gene: .
v_gene: TRBV2
CDR3nt: TGTGCCAGCAGTGAAGTGTCCAACACCGGGGAGCTGTTTTTT
CDR3aa: CASSEVSNTGELFF

j_gene: TRBJ2-2
abundance: .
d_gene: TRBD1
v_gene: TRBV7-2
CDR3nt: TGTGCCAGCAGCTCGATGGGGGGACAGGGGCCCCGGGAGCTGTTTTTT
CDR3aa: CASSSMGGQGPRELFF

j_gene: TRBJ2-1
abundance: .
d_gene: TRBD1
v_gene: TRBV7-2
CDR3nt: TGTGCCAGCAGCTTAGTCTTGCTGGGACAGGGTGGGGGCAATGAGCAGTTCTTC
CDR3aa: CASSLVLLGQGGGNEQFF

j_gene: TRBJ2-3
abundance: once
d_gene: .
v_gene: TRBV4-3
CDR3nt: TGCGCCAGCAGCCCGGGACTGTTCACAGATACGCAGTATTTT
CDR3aa: CASSPGLFTDTQYF

j_gene: TRBJ2-5
abundance: .
d_gene: .
v_gene: TRBV6-1
CDR3nt: TGTGCCAGCGGGGGGACTTCCGGGGAGACCCAGTACTTC
CDR3aa: CASGGTSGETQYF

j_gene: TRBJ2-1
abundance: .
d_gene: TRBD2
v_gene: TRBV23-1
CDR3nt: TGCGCCAGCAGTCAATCGGGCCGGGCTAGCGGGGGTCACAATGAGCAGTTCTTC
CDR3aa: CASSQSGRASGGHNEQFF

j_gene: TRBJ2-2
abundance: .
d_gene: .
v_gene: TRBV19
CDR3nt: TGTGCCAGTAGTACTATCGGCGGGGAGCTGTTTTTT
CDR3aa: CASSTIGGELFF

j_gene: TRBJ2-1
abundance: .
d_gene: .
v_gene: TRBV28
CDR3nt: TGTGCCAGCAGTTTCAGGGAGAGATACAATGAGCAGTTCTTC
CDR3aa: CASSFRERYNEQFF

j_gene: TRBJ2-7
abundance: once
d_gene: .
v_gene: TRBV5-8
CDR3nt: TGTGCCAGCAGCCCTAACTACGAGCAGTACTTC
CDR3aa: CASSPNYEQYF

j_gene: TRBJ2-2
abundance: .
d_gene: .
v_gene: TRBV28
CDR3nt: TGTGCCAGCAGCCCCGGGACCCACACCGGGGAGCTGTTTTTT
CDR3aa: CASSPGTHTGELFF

j_gene: TRBJ1-1
abundance: few
d_gene: .
v_gene: TRBV7-2
CDR3nt: TGTGCCAGCAGCACCACAGTGAACACTGAAGCTTTCTTT
CDR3aa: CASSTTVNTEAFF

j_gene: TRBJ2-2
abundance: .
d_gene: TRBD2
v_gene: TRBV28
CDR3nt: TGTGCCAGCAGTTTACGACTAGCTGCGGGGGAGCTGTTTTTT
CDR3aa: CASSLRLAAGELFF

j_gene: TRBJ1-1
abundance: .
d_gene: TRBD1
v_gene: TRBV28
CDR3nt: TGTGCCAGCAGTTTCGGGCAGGGGGCGATTGAAGCTTTCTTT
CDR3aa: CASSFGQGAIEAFF

j_gene: TRBJ2-7
abundance: .
d_gene: TRBD1
v_gene: TRBV28
CDR3nt: TGTGCCAGCAACCGTCCCGGGACAGGGAGCGACGAGCAGTACTTC
CDR3aa: CASNRPGTGSDEQYF

j_gene: TRBJ2-2
abundance: .
d_gene: .
v_gene: TRBV9
CDR3nt: TGTGCCAGCAGCGCGACAGTGACCGGGGAGCTGTTTTTT
CDR3aa: CASSATVTGELFF

j_gene: TRBJ2-5
abundance: few
d_gene: .
v_gene: TRBV5-3
CDR3nt: TGTGCCGGGCGTCATTGGACCCCAGAGACCCAGTACTTC
CDR3aa: CAGRHWTPETQYF

j_gene: TRBJ2-5
abundance: .
d_gene: .
v_gene: TRBV5-4
CDR3nt: TGTGCCAGCAGCTCCCACCAAGAGACCCAGTACTTC
CDR3aa: CASSSHQETQYF

j_gene: TRBJ2-7
abundance: .
d_gene: TRBD1
v_gene: TRBV27
CDR3nt: TGTGCCAGCAGTTGGGGACAGGGCTACGAGCAGTACTTC
CDR3aa: CASSWGQGYEQYF

j_gene: TRBJ2-1
abundance: .
d_gene: .
v_gene: TRBV30
CDR3nt: TGTGCCTGGACCTCCTACAATGAGCAGTTCTTC
CDR3aa: CAWTSYNEQFF

j_gene: TRBJ2-1
abundance: .
d_gene: .
v_gene: TRBV6-6
CDR3nt: TGTGCCAGCAGTGCGAGACTAGAGGGCGATGAGCAGTTCTTC
CDR3aa: CASSARLEGDEQFF

j_gene: TRBJ2-7
abundance: .
d_gene: TRBD2
v_gene: TRBV28
CDR3nt: TGTGCCAGCAGTTCCGGACTAGCGGGAGGACACGAGCAGTACTTC
CDR3aa: CASSSGLAGGHEQYF

j_gene: TRBJ2-7
abundance: once
d_gene: .
v_gene: TRBV29-1
CDR3nt: TGCAGCGTTTCCCCTGGGGGGTTTAGCCCCGAGCAGTACTTC
CDR3aa: CSVSPGGFSPEQYF

j_gene: TRBJ1-5
abundance: .
d_gene: .
v_gene: TRBV11-2
CDR3nt: TGTGCCAGCAGCGCCGCCAGCACCAATCAGCCCCAGCATTTT
CDR3aa: CASSAASTNQPQHF

j_gene: TRBJ1-1
abundance: many
d_gene: TRBD1
v_gene: TRBV19
CDR3nt: TGTGCCAGTACCCCGGGACAGGGGGGGATGAACACTGAAGCTTTCTTT
CDR3aa: CASTPGQGGMNTEAFF

j_gene: TRBJ2-7
abundance: .
d_gene: TRBD2
v_gene: TRBV5-4
CDR3nt: TGTGCCAGCAGCCCCAGATTTAGCGGGTTCTACGAGCAGTACTTC
CDR3aa: CASSPRFSGFYEQYF

j_gene: TRBJ1-2
abundance: .
d_gene: .
v_gene: TRBV20-1
CDR3nt: TGCAGTGCTCCTGGGGATTTCTTC
CDR3aa: CSAPGDFF

j_gene: TRBJ1-1
abundance: .
d_gene: .
v_gene: TRBV10-3
CDR3nt: TGTGCCATCACCACCAGGTTGAACACTGAAGCTTTCTTT
CDR3aa: CAITTRLNTEAFF

j_gene: TRBJ2-7
abundance: .
d_gene: TRBD1
v_gene: TRBV5-1
CDR3nt: TGCGCCAGCAGCCTACAGGGGGGCCTAAGCTCCTACGAGCAGTACTTC
CDR3aa: CASSLQGGLSSYEQYF

j_gene: TRBJ1-1
abundance: .
d_gene: .
v_gene: TRBV20-1
CDR3nt: TGCAGTGCTTACGGTCTGGATGAAGCTTTCTTT
CDR3aa: CSAYGLDEAFF

j_gene: TRBJ2-4
abundance: .
d_gene: .
v_gene: TRBV19
CDR3nt: TGTGCCAGTTCCCAGGGCAAAAACATTCAGTACTTC
CDR3aa: CASSQGKNIQYF

j_gene: TRBJ1-4
abundance: .
d_gene: .
v_gene: TRBV7-9
CDR3nt: TGTGCCAGCAGCCCCCCCGGGTTCCGGAATGAAAAACTGTTTTTT
CDR3aa: CASSPPGFRNEKLFF

j_gene: TRBJ1-6
abundance: many
d_gene: TRBD1
v_gene: TRBV27
CDR3nt: TGTGCCAGCAGCACCCGGGGGACAGCCGATTCACCCCTCCACTTT
CDR3aa: CASSTRGTADSPLHF

j_gene: TRBJ1-2
abundance: .
d_gene: .
v_gene: TRBV18
CDR3nt: TGTGCCAGCTCACCCAGGGACGGGAACTATGGCTACACCTTC
CDR3aa: CASSPRDGNYGYTF

j_gene: TRBJ1-5
abundance: .
d_gene: .
v_gene: TRBV14
CDR3nt: TGTGCCAGCAGCCAAGTGGGCAATCAGCCCCAGCATTTT
CDR3aa: CASSQVGNQPQHF

j_gene: TRBJ1-2
abundance: .
d_gene: .
v_gene: TRBV28
CDR3nt: TGTGCCAGCAGTTTAGTTAGCCATGGCTACACCTTC
CDR3aa: CASSLVSHGYTF

j_gene: TRBJ2-3
abundance: .
d_gene: .
v_gene: TRBV5-1
CDR3nt: TGCGCCAGCAGCTTGGGGGGTGCCGATACGCAGTATTTT
CDR3aa: CASSLGGADTQYF

j_gene: TRBJ2-1
abundance: .
d_gene: TRBD2
v_gene: TRBV6-4
CDR3nt: TGTGCCAGCAGCCGACTAGCGGGGCCCAATGAGCAGTTCTTC
CDR3aa: CASSRLAGPNEQFF

j_gene: TRBJ2-2
abundance: few
d_gene: .
v_gene: TRBV28
CDR3nt: TGTGCCAGCAGCCATAGGGAGCTGTTTTTT
CDR3aa: CASSHRELFF

j_gene: TRBJ2-1
abundance: once
d_gene: .
v_gene: TRBV25-1
CDR3nt: TGTGCCAGCAGGGGGGGCAGGGGTTACAATGAGCAGTTCTTC
CDR3aa: CASRGGRGYNEQFF

j_gene: TRBJ2-3
abundance: once
d_gene: TRBD2
v_gene: TRBV5-8
CDR3nt: TGTGCCAGCAGCTTCCGGGGACTAGGGGGCACAGATACGCAGTATTTT
CDR3aa: CASSFRGLGGTDTQYF

j_gene: TRBJ2-3
abundance: once
d_gene: TRBD1
v_gene: TRBV18
CDR3nt: TGTGCCAGCTCACCACCGGCACAGGGGGCCGGGGATACGCAGTATTTT
CDR3aa: CASSPPAQGAGDTQYF

j_gene: TRBJ1-1
abundance: once
d_gene: .
v_gene: TRBV27
CDR3nt: TGTGCCAGCAGCCCGCGGCAACTAGGGCGAAGAGCTTTCTTT
CDR3aa: CASSPRQLGRRAFF

j_gene: TRBJ2-1
abundance: .
d_gene: .
v_gene: TRBV4-1
CDR3nt: TGCGCCAGCAGCCAAGATGTAGGAGGCTACAATGAGCAGTTCTTC
CDR3aa: CASSQDVGGYNEQFF

j_gene: TRBJ2-1
abundance: .
d_gene: .
v_gene: TRBV7-8
CDR3nt: TGTGCCAGCAGCTTAGGGGGTTTGGCTGAGCAGTTCTTC
CDR3aa: CASSLGGLAEQFF